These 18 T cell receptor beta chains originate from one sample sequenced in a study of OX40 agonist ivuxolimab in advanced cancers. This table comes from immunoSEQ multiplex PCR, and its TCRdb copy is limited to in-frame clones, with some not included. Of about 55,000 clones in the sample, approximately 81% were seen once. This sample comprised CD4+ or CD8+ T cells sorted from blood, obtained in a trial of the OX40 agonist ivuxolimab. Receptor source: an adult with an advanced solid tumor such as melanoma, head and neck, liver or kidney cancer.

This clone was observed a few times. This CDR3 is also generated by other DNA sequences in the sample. CDR3 nucleotides: TGCGCCAGCAGCTTGGGACAGGGAAATGAAAAACTGTTTTTT. It is translated as CASSLGQGNEKLFF. The chain is built from TRBV5-1 and TRBJ1-4, with TRBD1 matching over 7 bases. The germline V gene encodes CDR1 SGHRS and CDR2 YFSETQ. CDR3 size: 14 residues. The V segment lost 0 bases and the J segment 5 bases; nucleotides outside the gene matches: 1.

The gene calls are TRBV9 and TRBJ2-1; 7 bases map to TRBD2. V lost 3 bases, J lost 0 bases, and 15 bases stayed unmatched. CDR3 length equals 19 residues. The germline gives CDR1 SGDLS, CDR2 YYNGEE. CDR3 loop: CASSGLVGGSSGSYNEQFF. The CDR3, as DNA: TGTGCCAGCAGCGGGCTCGTCGGGGGTTCTAGCGGCTCCTACAATGAGCAGTTCTTC.

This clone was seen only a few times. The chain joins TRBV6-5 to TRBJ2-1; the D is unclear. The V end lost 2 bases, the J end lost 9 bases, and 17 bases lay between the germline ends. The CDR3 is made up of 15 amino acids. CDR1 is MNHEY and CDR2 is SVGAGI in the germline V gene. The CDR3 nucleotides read TGTGCCAGCAGTTACGTTCGACGTGGACCGGGTGAGCAGTTCTTC. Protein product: CASSYVRRGPGEQFF.

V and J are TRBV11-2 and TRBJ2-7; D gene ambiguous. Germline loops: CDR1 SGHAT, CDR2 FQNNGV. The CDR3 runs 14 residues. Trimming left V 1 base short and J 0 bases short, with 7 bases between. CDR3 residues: CASSLAGSSYEQYF. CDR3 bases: TGTGCCAGCAGCTTAGCCGGGTCCTCCTACGAGCAGTACTTC.

CDR3 bases: TGTGCCAGCAGCCGAAGTCCGGGAAAAAGATGGGAGACCCAGTACTTC. Its protein is CASSRSPGKRWETQYF. J is TRBJ2-5 and V is TRBV14; a possible D gene is TRBD2 (5 bases). The germline V gene has CDR1 SGHDN and CDR2 FVKESK. The V and J ends lost 4 bases and 5 bases respectively, with 20 bases between them. The CDR3 sequence is 16 residues long. Full variable domain (remainder filled in from reference TRBV14 and TRBJ2-5): EAGVTQFPSHSVIEKGQTVTLRCDPISGHDNLYWYRRVMGKEIKFLLHFVKESKQDESGMPNNRFLAERTGGTYSTLKVQPAELEDSGVYFCASSRSPGKRWETQYFGPGTRLLVL.

CDR3 sequence (DNA): TGTGCCAGCAGCCCCCCCAATTCTGGAAACACCATATATTTT. As protein: CASSPPNSGNTIYF. V and J are TRBV11-3 and TRBJ1-3; no clear D. CDR3 length equals 14 residues. Germline assignment: CDR1 SGHNT and CDR2 YENEEA. V lost 5 bases and J 1 base, leaving 9 bases between the germline ends.

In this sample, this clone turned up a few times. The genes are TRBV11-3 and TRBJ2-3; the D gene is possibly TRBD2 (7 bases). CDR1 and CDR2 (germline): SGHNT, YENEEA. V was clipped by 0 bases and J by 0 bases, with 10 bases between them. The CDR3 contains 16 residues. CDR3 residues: CASSLEGGASTDTQYF. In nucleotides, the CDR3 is TGTGCCAGCAGCTTAGAAGGGGGGGCGAGCACAGATACGCAGTATTTT.

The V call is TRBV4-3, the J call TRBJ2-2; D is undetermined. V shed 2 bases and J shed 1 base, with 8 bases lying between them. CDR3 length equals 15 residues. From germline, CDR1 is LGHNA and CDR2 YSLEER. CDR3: CASSQMLKNTGELFF. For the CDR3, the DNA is TGCGCCAGCAGCCAAATGCTAAAGAACACCGGGGAGCTGTTTTTT.

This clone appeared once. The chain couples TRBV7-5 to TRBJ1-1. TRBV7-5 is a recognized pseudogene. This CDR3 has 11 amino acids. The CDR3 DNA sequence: TGTGTCAGAAGCTTAAAGGGCCGGGCTTTCTTT. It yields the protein CVRSLKGRAFF.

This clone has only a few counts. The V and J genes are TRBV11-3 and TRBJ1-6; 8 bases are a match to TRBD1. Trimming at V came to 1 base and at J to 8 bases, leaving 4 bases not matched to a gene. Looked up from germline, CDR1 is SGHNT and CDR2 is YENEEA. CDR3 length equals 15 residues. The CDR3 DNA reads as TGTGCCAGCAGCTTAGGGACAGGGCGGGATTCACCCCTCCACTTT. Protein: CASSLGTGRDSPLHF.

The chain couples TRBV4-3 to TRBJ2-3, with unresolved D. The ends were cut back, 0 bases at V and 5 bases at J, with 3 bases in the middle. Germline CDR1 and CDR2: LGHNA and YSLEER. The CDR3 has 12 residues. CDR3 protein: CASSQDRDTQYF. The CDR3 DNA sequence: TGCGCCAGCAGCCAAGATCGAGATACGCAGTATTTT.

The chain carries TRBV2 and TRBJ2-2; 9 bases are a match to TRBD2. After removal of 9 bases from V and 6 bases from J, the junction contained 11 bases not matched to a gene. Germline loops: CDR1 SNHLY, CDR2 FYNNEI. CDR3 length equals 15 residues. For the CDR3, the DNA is TGTGCCAGTCATCTAGCGGGATGGGTGGCCGGGGAGCTGTTTTTT. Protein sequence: CASHLAGWVAGELFF.

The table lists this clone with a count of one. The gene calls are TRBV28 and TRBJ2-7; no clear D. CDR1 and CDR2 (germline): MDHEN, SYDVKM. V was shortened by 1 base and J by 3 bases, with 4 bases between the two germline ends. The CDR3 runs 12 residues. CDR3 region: CASSLYNYEQYF. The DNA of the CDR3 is TGTGCCAGCAGTTTATATAACTACGAGCAGTACTTC. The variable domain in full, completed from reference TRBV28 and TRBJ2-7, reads DVKVTQSSRYLVKRTGEKVFLECVQDMDHENMFWYRQDPGLGLRLIYFSYDVKMKEKGDIPEGYSVSREKKERFSLILESASTNQTSMYLCASSLYNYEQYFGPGTRLTVT.

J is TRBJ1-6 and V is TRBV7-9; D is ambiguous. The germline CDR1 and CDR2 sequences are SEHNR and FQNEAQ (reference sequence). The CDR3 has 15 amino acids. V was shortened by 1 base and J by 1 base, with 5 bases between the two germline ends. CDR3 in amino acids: CASSLDSSYNSPLHF. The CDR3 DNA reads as TGTGCCAGCAGCTTAGACAGTTCCTATAATTCACCCCTCCACTTT.

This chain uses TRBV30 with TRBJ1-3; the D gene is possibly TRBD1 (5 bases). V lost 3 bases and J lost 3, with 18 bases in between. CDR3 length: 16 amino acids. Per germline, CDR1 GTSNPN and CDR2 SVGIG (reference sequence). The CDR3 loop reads CAWRSPWGFVGNTIYF. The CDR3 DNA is TGTGCCTGGAGGAGCCCCTGGGGGTTCGTTGGAAACACCATATATTTT.

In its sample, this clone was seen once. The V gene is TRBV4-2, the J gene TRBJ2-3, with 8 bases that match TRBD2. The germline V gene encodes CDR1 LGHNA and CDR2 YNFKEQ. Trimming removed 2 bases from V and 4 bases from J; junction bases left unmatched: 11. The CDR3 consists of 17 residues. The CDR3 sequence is CASSQSQSSGDSDTQYF. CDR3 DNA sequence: TGTGCCAGCAGCCAAAGTCAGAGTAGCGGGGATTCAGATACGCAGTATTTT.

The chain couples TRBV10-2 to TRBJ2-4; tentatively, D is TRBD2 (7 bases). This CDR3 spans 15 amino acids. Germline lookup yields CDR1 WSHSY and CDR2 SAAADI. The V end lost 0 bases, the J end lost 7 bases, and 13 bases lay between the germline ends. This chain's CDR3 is CASSESGGLLNIQYF. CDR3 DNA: TGCGCCAGCAGTGAGTCGGGGGGGCTCTTGAACATTCAGTACTTC.

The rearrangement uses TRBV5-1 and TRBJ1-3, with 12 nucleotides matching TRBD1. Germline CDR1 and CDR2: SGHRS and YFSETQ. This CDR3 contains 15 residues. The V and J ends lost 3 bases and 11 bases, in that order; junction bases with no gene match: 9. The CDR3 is CASSSGTGGSQSIYF. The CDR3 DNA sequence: TGCGCCAGCAGCTCAGGGACAGGGGGCTCTCAATCCATATATTTT.